This T cell receptor (beta chain) comes out of a study of T cell responses to AZD1222 COVID-19 vaccine. The study, taken as a whole, reports: White British ancestry dominated among donors, who included more females, and clonal diversity was possibly underestimated.

Germline V gene data show CDR1 as SEHNR and CDR2 as FQNEAQ (reference sequence). This CDR3 region has 14 residues. V was pared by 2 bases and J by 2 bases, with 9 bases between. In the case of this clone: The antigen remains undetermined.

The protocol was immunoSEQ multiplex PCR, while the TCRdb copy is restricted to in-frame clones and leaves out a portion. Of 110,000 to 150,000 clones in the sample, more than 85% were seen once. The starting material was peripheral blood, obtained on day 0 of MenACWY control vaccination. This receptor was identified in an adult in good health. The rearrangement uses TRBV7-9 and TRBJ1-2; no definite D call. CDR3 region: CASSLPKENYGYTF. CDR3 in DNA: TGTGCCAGCAGCTTACCTAAAGAGAACTATGGCTACACCTTC.